The 8 T cell receptor beta chains below all came from one sample that was sequenced in a study of PD-1 blockade in classical Hodgkin lymphoma. Profiling relied on immunoSEQ multiplex PCR, and the TCRdb table lists in-frame clones only, not all of them. Counted here are over 15,000 clones, 75% to 85% occurring once; the ten biggest clones make up under 25%. The time point: cycle 4 day 1 (C4D1), after 6 weeks of nivolumab. Every one of the patients relapsed after autologous stem cell transplantation (brentuximab vedotin exposure was variable). The input for sequencing was peripheral blood mononuclear cells (PBMCs), taken before the fourth cycle of nivolumab. The receptors were gathered from a human donor with classical Hodgkin lymphoma.

This clone was seen just once. The CDR3 DNA reads TGTGCCAGCAGTGATCGAGGAGGGGCTCTGGCTTTCTTT. This encodes CASSDRGGALAFF. The gene calls are TRBV2 and TRBJ1-1; tentatively, D is TRBD1 (5 bases). Germline assignment: CDR1 SNHLY and CDR2 FYNNEI. This CDR3 contains 13 residues. Trimming stripped 3 bases from V and 11 bases from J, with 16 bases between.

The genes are TRBV2 and TRBJ2-1, with a weak D call TRBD2 (5 bases). The V gene lost 5 bases and the J gene lost 5 bases, with 19 bases spanning the gap. The CDR3 sequence is 16 residues long. Germline V gene data show CDR1 as SNHLY and CDR2 as FYNNEI. The CDR3 sequence is CASSYPDLIVNNEQFF. Written as DNA, the CDR3 is TGTGCCAGCAGTTACCCGGACTTAATAGTCAACAATGAGCAGTTCTTC.

The rearrangement uses TRBV11-2 and TRBJ1-1; D remains unclear. V shed 1 base and J shed 4 bases, with 13 bases lying between them. There are 15 residues in the CDR3. CDR1 and CDR2 (germline): SGHAT, FQNNGV. The CDR3 here is CASSLGAVGVTEAFF. The CDR3 DNA reads TGTGCCAGCAGCTTAGGGGCAGTCGGGGTCACTGAAGCTTTCTTT.

V and J are TRBV4-1 and TRBJ2-3, with unresolved D. CDR1 is MGHRA, CDR2 YSYEKL, per germline. There are 18 residues in the CDR3. V lost 2 bases to trimming and J lost 3 bases, with 21 bases between them. This CDR3 is CASSQIGGETYGTDTQYF. Here the CDR3 DNA reads TGCGCCAGCAGCCAAATAGGTGGGGAAACATACGGAACAGATACGCAGTATTTT.

The rearrangement joins TRBV11-2 to TRBJ2-2, with D possibly being TRBD1 (6 bases). The germline gives CDR1 SGHAT, CDR2 FQNNGV. The CDR3 length is 15 residues. The V and J ends lost 4 bases and 5 bases respectively, with 14 bases between them. The CDR3 DNA is TGTGCCAGCAGCTCTACAGGGATGAAAACCGGGGAGCTGTTTTTT. It is translated as CASSSTGMKTGELFF.

J is TRBJ2-1 and V is TRBV6-6; D is undetermined. This CDR3 comprises 14 residues. Germline V gene sequence: CDR1 MNHNY, CDR2 SVGAGI (reference sequence). Trimming shortened V by 5 bases and J by 3 bases, and 11 bases separated the two germline ends. CDR3: CASSPGEDYNEQFF. CDR3 DNA: TGTGCCAGCAGTCCGGGCGAAGACTACAATGAGCAGTTCTTC.

The chain joins TRBV10-1 to TRBJ1-2, with unresolved D. The CDR3 is 12 amino acids. Trimming removed 5 bases from V and 4 bases from J, with 8 bases in between. Per germline, CDR1 WNHNN and CDR2 SYGVQD (reference sequence). In DNA, the CDR3 is TGCGCCAGCAGTTTCGACGGCTATGGCTACACCTTC. This encodes CASSFDGYGYTF.

This chain joins TRBV5-1 and TRBJ2-3, with 10 nucleotides matching TRBD2. The V gene end was trimmed by 4 bases and the J gene end by 8 bases; junction bases not matched to a gene: 10. CDR3 length equals 15 residues. Germline loops: CDR1 SGHRS, CDR2 YFSETQ. CDR3 in DNA: TGCGCCAGCAGCGTCACTAGCGGGACAATGGGTACGCAGTATTTT. This gives the protein CASSVTSGTMGTQYF.